These 2 T cell receptor beta chains were sequenced from one sample in a study of blood T cell repertoires in COVID-19. This table comes from immunoSEQ multiplex PCR, and its TCRdb copy is limited to in-frame clones, with some not included. The sample lists 35,000 to 50,000 clones; about 88% were seen once. Sequencing input: peripheral blood. Every receptor here comes from a human donor in a cohort sampled during active COVID-19.

The CDR3 loop is CASSQDSADHYEQYF. The CDR3 DNA follows: TGCGCCAGCAGCCAAGATTCAGCGGATCACTACGAGCAGTACTTC. The chain employs TRBV4-1 and TRBJ2-7; a possible D gene is TRBD2 (5 bases). The CDR3 has 15 amino acids. Between the trimmed V and J ends, which lost 0 bases and 3 bases, there was a span of 12 bases. Germline CDR1 MGHRA, CDR2 YSYEKL.

The V call is TRBV5-1, the J call TRBJ2-2, with 13 bases that match TRBD2. Germline V lookup: CDR1 SGHRS, CDR2 YFSETQ. This CDR3 has 20 residues. The J segment lost 7 bases and the V segment lost 3 bases, leaving 18 bases of the junction unmatched. The CDR3 region has the DNA TGCGCCAGCAGCTATAGCGATTTGACTAGCGGGAGGCGTTATAGCGGGGAGCTGTTTTTT. It yields the protein CASSYSDLTSGRRYSGELFF.